This T cell receptor beta chain is drawn from a study of blood T cell repertoires in COVID-19. Whole-study context: T cells, B-cell-depleted T cells, or PBMCs supplied cDNA or gDNA.

The V gene end was trimmed by 5 bases and the J gene end by 5 bases; junction bases not matched to a gene: 8. The CDR3 is 15 amino acids. Germline V gene sequence: CDR1 LNHDA, CDR2 SQIVND (reference sequence). Per the original methods: Amplified reference gene primers provided the basis for estimating nucleated cell counts. Generated by immunoSEQ multiplex PCR, the TCRdb table keeps only in-frame clones and is missing some. The V and J calls and clone size are taken from that table; D and trimming were inferred from the DNA. This repertoire shows 100,000 to 150,000 clones, approximately 87% found once; its top ten account for about 2%.

This clonotype was sampled from a man between 65 and 85 years old with active COVID-19. The sample comprised peripheral blood. The V and J genes are TRBV19 and TRBJ2-7, with TRBD1 matching 11 bases. CDR3 protein: CASSFGTGGMDEQYF. CDR3 in DNA: TGTGCCAGTAGTTTTGGGACAGGGGGTATGGACGAGCAGTACTTC.